This T cell receptor (beta chain) originates from a study of blood T cell repertoires in COVID-19. Whole-study context: Material from acute and convalescent COVID-19 was sourced from the United States, Italy and Spain. Nucleic acid was either cDNA or gDNA, and it came from T cells, B-cell-depleted T cells, or PBMCs.

Trimming at V came to 6 bases and at J to 10 bases, leaving 23 bases not matched to a gene. The CDR3 spans 18 residues. Germline V CDR1 and CDR2: SGHRS, YFSETQ. Study processing details: From reference gene primer amplification, estimates of nucleated cell counts were derived. Sequencing used immunoSEQ multiplex PCR; TCRdb keeps in-frame clones, though not all of them. The V and J calls and clone size are taken from that table; D and trimming were inferred from the DNA. The profile shows about 190,000 clones, 80% to 90% of them singletons. The chain couples TRBV5-1 to TRBJ2-1, with 9 nucleotides matching TRBD2. Specimen: peripheral blood. This receptor was identified in a man aged 30 to 45 with acute or convalescent COVID-19. CDR3 loop: CASKIPLRREGVVGEQFF. CDR3 DNA: TGCGCCAGCAAGATCCCCCTACGGCGGGAGGGCGTGGTTGGGGAGCAGTTCTTC.